This T cell receptor (beta chain) was observed in a study of OX40 agonist ivuxolimab in advanced cancers. Study details: Patients received ivuxolimab, an intravenous treatment, every 2 weeks at 0.01 to 10 mg/kg.

Assay used: immunoSEQ multiplex PCR; TCRdb lists only in-frame clones, some missing. The table has approximately 30,000 clones, roughly 84% seen once. As regards this clone: The antigen is undetermined.

This CDR3 spans 15 amino acids. Germline loops: CDR1 SGHVS, CDR2 FNYEAQ. Trimming stripped 1 base from V and 4 bases from J, with 13 bases between. Findings of the study overall: Some of the nonresponding patients also showed low levels of normalized T-cell clonal expansion. No determination was made of the antigen specificity of the expanded peripheral T cells. Partial responders treated at 0.1-3.0 mg/kg exhibited clonal expansion among the lowest measured.

The chain is built from TRBV7-6 and TRBJ2-5, with D possibly called TRBD1 or TRBD2 (5 bases each). Sequenced material: CD4+ or CD8+ T cells sorted from blood, taken in a trial of the OX40 agonist ivuxolimab. This sequence was found in an adult with an advanced solid tumor such as melanoma, head and neck, liver or kidney cancer. The CDR3 loop is CASSLVGELGETQYF. CDR3 DNA: TGTGCCAGCAGCTTAGTGGGGGAGCTGGGAGAGACCCAGTACTTC.